This TCR beta chain was recorded in a study of cytomegalovirus exposure and HLA in healthy donors. Study at large: Previous work identified 117 million unique TCR beta sequences from approximately 190 million T cells.

The PCR was carried out with 60 Vbeta primers and 13 Jbeta primers. Method: immunoSEQ multiplex PCR; TCRdb's copy keeps in-frame clones and lacks some. Of roughly 99,000 clones in the sample, around 76% were seen once. Overall study findings and caveats: Later analysis showed most CMV-associated TCR beta chains appearing HLA-restricted. Some TCR beta chains (164 of them) were listed as cytomegalovirus-associated. In an earlier analysis, about 87% or about 30%: the productive usage of most TCR beta V segments.

A remark on this clone: Its specificity is unknown.

The germline V gene encodes CDR1 SNHLY and CDR2 FYNNEI. This CDR3 contains 14 residues. The germline V and J ends were trimmed by 8 bases and 4 bases, with 17 bases remaining between them. This receptor was taken from a man between 18 and 35 years old in good health and CMV-seronegative. The specimen was PBMCs. The J gene is TRBJ2-5, the V gene TRBV2, with D maybe TRBD2 (5 bases). CDR3 amino acids: CASGPRGRVETQYF. In DNA, the CDR3 is TGTGCCAGCGGGCCCCGGGGTAGGGTAGAGACCCAGTACTTC. Supplemented by reference TRBV2 and TRBJ2-5, the full variable domain reads EPEVTQTPSHQVTQMGQEVILRCVPISNHLYFYWYRQILGQKVEFLVSFYNNEISEKSEIFDDQFSVERPDGSNFTLKIRSTKLEDSAMYFCASGPRGRVETQYFGPGTRLLVL.